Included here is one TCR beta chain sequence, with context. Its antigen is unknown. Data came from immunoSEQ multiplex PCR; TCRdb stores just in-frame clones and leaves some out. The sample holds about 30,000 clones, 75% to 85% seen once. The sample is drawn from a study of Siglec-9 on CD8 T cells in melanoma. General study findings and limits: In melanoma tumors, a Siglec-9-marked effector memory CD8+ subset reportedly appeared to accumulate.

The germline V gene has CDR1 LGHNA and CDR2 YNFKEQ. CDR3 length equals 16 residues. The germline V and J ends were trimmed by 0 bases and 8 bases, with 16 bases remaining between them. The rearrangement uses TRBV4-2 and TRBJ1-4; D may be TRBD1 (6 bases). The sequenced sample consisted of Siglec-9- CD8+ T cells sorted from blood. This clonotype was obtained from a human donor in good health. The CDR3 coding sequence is TGTGCCAGCAGCCAAGAAGGATCAGGGGAAGGCGAAAAACTGTTTTTT. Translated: CASSQEGSGEGEKLFF.